This record covers a single T cell receptor (beta chain). This sample stems from a study of OX40 agonist ivuxolimab in advanced cancers. The repertoire was sequenced with immunoSEQ multiplex PCR; TCRdb's copy has only in-frame clones and lacks some. The sample includes fewer than 75,000 clones, less than 90% of them seen just once. V shed 4 bases and J shed 7 bases, with 15 bases lying between them. Germline V gives CDR1 SGHDT, CDR2 YYEEEE. The CDR3 spans 14 residues. The receptor was derived from an adult with an advanced solid tumor such as melanoma, head and neck, liver or kidney cancer. This specimen was CD4+ or CD8+ T cells sorted from blood, taken in a trial of the OX40 agonist ivuxolimab. The rearrangement joins TRBV5-6 to TRBJ1-5; TRBD1 is a possible D gene (5 bases). In DNA form, the CDR3 reads TGTGCCAGCAGCCGGGCGGGACGAAGGCAGCCCCAGCATTTT. This sequence encodes CASSRAGRRQPQHF.